Following are 17 T cell receptor beta chains from one sample sequenced in a study of T cells in Graves' hyperthyroidism and ophthalmopathy. RNA transcripts served as the template for amplifying TCR beta CDR3 regions. Initially, a first-round RT-PCR of the TCR CDR3 employed the HTBI primer set. TCRdb independently ran MiXCR on the multiplex PCR reads; one entry per CDR3 protein. Altogether around 240,000 distinct CDR3 sequences are present, roughly 15% being singletons, with the ten largest covering around 30%. The sample taken for sequencing was blood. Source of these receptors: a young woman with Graves' ophthalmopathy.

Turning to this clonotype: A read error may produce the germline difference seen at one junction end. The DNA of the CDR3 is TGTGCCAGTATGACGGGGAACACCGAAGCTTTCTTT. Translating it yields CASMTGNTEAFF. The V and J genes are TRBV19 and TRBJ1-1, with no clear D. This CDR3 contains 12 residues. Germline CDR1 reads LNHDA; CDR2 reads SQIVND (reference sequence).

This clonotype was detected ten times or more. The chain uses TRBV3-1 and TRBJ2-7; perhaps TRBD1 as D (5 bases). The CDR3 runs to 15 residues. Trimming removed 1 base at V and 3 bases at J, with 13 bases between. Germline V gives CDR1 LGHDT, CDR2 YNNKEL (reference sequence). CDR3 sequence (DNA): TGTGCCAGCAGCCAAGTCGGTAGCAGGGTCTACGAGCAGTACTTC. As protein: CASSQVGSRVYEQYF.

The J gene is TRBJ1-4, the V gene TRBV2, with D unclear. The CDR3 contains 13 residues. Trimming took off 1 base at V and 8 bases at J, with 8 bases between the two ends. Germline values: CDR1 SNHLY, CDR2 FYNNEI. CDR3 nucleotides: TGTGCCAGCAGTGAAGTGGCAGGCGAAAAACTGTTTTTT. This codes for CASSEVAGEKLFF.

This clonotype was seen many times. This chain links TRBV18 with TRBJ1-1, with D hard to call. Per the germline V gene, CDR1 is KGHSH and CDR2 is LQKENI. The V end lost 3 bases, the J end lost 4 bases, and 9 bases lay between the germline ends. There are 13 residues in the CDR3. In DNA, the CDR3 is TGTGCCAGCTCACCGGTCGGACTCACTGAAGCTTTCTTT. Amino acids: CASSPVGLTEAFF. The variable domain in full, completed from reference TRBV18 and TRBJ1-1, reads NAGVMQNPRHLVRRRGQEARLRCSPMKGHSHVYWYRQLPEEGLKFMVYLQKENIIDESGMPKERFSAEFPKEGPSILRIQQVVRGDSAAYFCASSPVGLTEAFFGQGTRLTVV.

This clonotype was seen many times. V gene TRBV7-9 combines with J gene TRBJ1-1, with D perhaps TRBD1 (5 bases). This CDR3 contains 15 residues. Germline CDR1 and CDR2: SEHNR and FQNEAQ (reference sequence). Trimming removed 1 base from V and 5 bases from J, with 14 bases in between. CDR3 sequence: CASSLGREPLTEAFF. CDR3 bases: TGTGCCAGCAGCTTAGGCAGGGAACCCTTAACTGAAGCTTTCTTT.

In this sample, this clonotype turned up many times. The chain recombines TRBV19 with TRBJ2-1; TRBD2 matches at 12 bases. V lost 8 bases and J lost 9; bases outside the gene matches: 11. The CDR3 is 15 residues long. Germline V gives CDR1 LNHDA, CDR2 SQIVND (reference sequence). The CDR3 region has the DNA TGTGCCAGTGAAGCTCTAGCGGGAGGGCCGGGTGAGCAGTTCTTC. Residues: CASEALAGGPGEQFF.

This clonotype was seen a handful of times. The chain is built from TRBV4-2 and TRBJ2-5; 10 bases align to TRBD2. Germline values: CDR1 LGHNA, CDR2 YNFKEQ. The length of the CDR3 is 17 residues. The J segment lost 5 bases and the V segment lost 0 bases, leaving 9 bases of the junction unmatched. The CDR3 bases are TGTGCCAGCAGCCAAGATCGAGCGGGGGGGTCTTTGGAGACCCAGTACTTC. Protein product: CASSQDRAGGSLETQYF.

There are many counts of this clonotype. The V and J genes are TRBV28 and TRBJ2-7, with 9 bases that match TRBD2. Germline V CDR1 and CDR2: MDHEN, SYDVKM. Unmatched junction bases numbered 5, after V lost 1 base and J lost 4 bases. The CDR3 totals 15 residues. The CDR3 loop is CASSLSAGGPYEQYF. The CDR3 DNA reads TGTGCCAGCAGTTTATCGGCGGGAGGGCCTTACGAGCAGTACTTC.

This clonotype was seen repeatedly, ten times or more. J is TRBJ2-7 and V is TRBV15; 8 bases line up with TRBD2. V shed 1 base, J shed 5 bases, and the junction held 13 bases outside the gene matches. Germline V gene sequence: CDR1 LNHNV, CDR2 YYDKDF (reference sequence). This CDR3 comprises 17 residues. Here the CDR3 DNA reads TGTGCCACCAGCAGAGCCCGACGGACTAGCCCGTCGAACGAGCAGTACTTC. This codes for CATSRARRTSPSNEQYF.

The sample holds many counts of this clonotype. The chain employs TRBV24-1 and TRBJ2-3; 10 positions agree with TRBD2. CDR1 and CDR2 (germline): KGHDR, SFDVKD. The V and J ends lost 0 bases and 6 bases, in that order; junction bases with no gene match: 11. This CDR3 is 18 amino acids long. The CDR3 DNA reads TGTGCCACCAGTGATTTGAAACGGTGGGCTAGCGGGAGCGATACGCAGTATTTT. The encoded protein is CATSDLKRWASGSDTQYF.

This rearrangement joins TRBV9 to TRBJ2-1; 15 positions match TRBD2. This CDR3 region has 17 residues. Losses at the gene ends were 3 bases for V and 4 bases for J; bases not matched to a gene: 5. Germline assignment: CDR1 SGDLS and CDR2 YYNGEE. For the CDR3, the DNA is TGTGCCAGCAGCGCGCGGACTAGCGGGGGGGTTTACAATGAGCAGTTCTTC. It encodes CASSARTSGGVYNEQFF.

Many counts were recorded for this clonotype. V usage is TRBV28 and J usage is TRBJ2-1; 13 bases line up with TRBD2. This CDR3 has 17 amino acids. The germline V gene encodes CDR1 MDHEN and CDR2 SYDVKM. Trimming removed 2 bases from V and 7 bases from J; junction bases left unmatched: 8. CDR3 protein: CASSLTSGRDMRNEQFF. As DNA, the CDR3 is TGTGCCAGCAGTTTAACTAGCGGGAGGGACATGAGAAATGAGCAGTTCTTC.

The chain carries TRBV11-2 and TRBJ2-7; TRBD2 matches at 10 bases. This CDR3 contains 15 residues. The trim removed 5 bases at V and 4 bases at J, leaving 8 bases unmatched. Per the germline V gene, CDR1 is SGHAT and CDR2 is FQNNGV. The CDR3 reads CASSRGPSGSYEQYF. In DNA, the CDR3 is TGTGCCAGCAGCCGAGGTCCTAGCGGGAGTTACGAGCAGTACTTC.

This clonotype was observed at least ten times. V is TRBV19 and J is TRBJ1-2; weak D call: TRBD1 (5 bases). The V gene lost 5 bases and the J gene lost 3 bases, with 13 bases spanning the gap. Germline V gene data show CDR1 as LNHDA and CDR2 as SQIVND (reference sequence). This CDR3 is built from 14 residues. The CDR3 coding sequence is TGTGCCAGTAGTGTCGGGACGGGTGACTATGGCTACACCTTC. Translated: CASSVGTGDYGYTF.

The rearrangement joins TRBV28 to TRBJ1-1; D is uncertain. Trimming stripped 2 bases from V and 7 bases from J, with 17 bases between. The CDR3 runs 15 residues. The germline V gene encodes CDR1 MDHEN and CDR2 SYDVKM. The CDR3 protein is CASSLRLAGGSEAFF. CDR3 DNA: TGTGCCAGCAGTTTACGCTTGGCGGGAGGAAGTGAAGCTTTCTTT.

The chain links TRBV19 to TRBJ2-3; possibly TRBD1 for D (7 bases). Trimming took 3 bases from V and 3 from J, leaving 10 bases between them. Germline V CDR1 and CDR2: LNHDA, SQIVND (reference sequence). CDR3 length: 14 residues. In DNA form, the CDR3 reads TGTGCCAGTAGTATTGCAGGGGGGACAGATACGCAGTATTTT. It translates to CASSIAGGTDTQYF.

This clonotype was observed a single time. The chain is built from TRBV28 and TRBJ2-5; 11 bases are shared with TRBD2. The CDR3 runs to 15 residues. CDR1 MDHEN and CDR2 SYDVKM come from the germline V gene. Losses at the gene ends were 3 bases for V and 5 bases for J; bases not matched to a gene: 5. CDR3 sequence: CASSFIAGGRETQYF. Written as DNA, the CDR3 is TGTGCCAGCAGTTTCATAGCGGGGGGGCGGGAGACCCAGTACTTC.